This TCR beta chain was recorded in a study of CD8+ T cells in alopecia areata. RNA was isolated and reverse transcribed to cDNA, the sequencing template. TCRdb keeps only in-frame clones here, not all; method: immunoSEQ multiplex PCR. The sample has about 200,000 clones; 58% are singletons. The table lists this clone with a few counts. The treatment was: oral pan-JAK inhibitor, 5-10 mg twice daily. This receptor was obtained from a human donor with alopecia areata. The sequenced sample was CD4+ T cells sorted from blood, obtained at week 24, from a patient treated with tofacitinib.

The DNA for the CDR3 is TGTGCCACCAGCAGAGATCTTAAACAGGCAAAAGAGACCCAGTACTTC. Protein product: CATSRDLKQAKETQYF. The genes are TRBV15 and TRBJ2-5; D possibly corresponds to TRBD1 (5 bases). The V end was cut by 0 bases, the J end by 3 bases, with 14 bases between. This CDR3 has 16 amino acids. Germline assignment: CDR1 LNHNV and CDR2 YYDKDF (reference sequence).